A single sample is the source of the 25 T cell receptor beta chains below, sequenced in a study of Graves' ophthalmopathy and Graves' hyperthyroidism. RNA transcripts served as template for amplifying TCR beta CDR3 sequences. An initial RT-PCR round employing HTBI primers preceded a second-round multiplex PCR. MiXCR, applied by TCRdb to the multiplex PCR reads, yields one record per CDR3 protein. Found here are tens of thousands of distinct CDR3 sequences, less than 55% of them singletons; the top ten hold around 4.5%. Material: peripheral blood. These receptors were taken from an adult woman with Graves' ophthalmopathy.

Points on this clonotype: The junction does not match germline at one end; this may be a read error. The rearrangement joins TRBV7-9 to TRBJ2-7; weak D call: TRBD1 (5 bases). Per the germline V gene, CDR1 is SEHNR and CDR2 is FQNEAQ (reference sequence). The CDR3 spans 13 residues. The CDR3 nucleotides read TGTGCCGGCAGCCCCGAGGACACCTACGAGCAGTACTTC. Translating it yields CAGSPEDTYEQYF.

The chain combines TRBV9 with TRBJ2-3, with D unresolved. Per germline, CDR1 SGDLS and CDR2 YYNGEE. V lost 6 bases and J 4 bases, leaving 15 bases between the germline ends. This CDR3 spans 14 amino acids. CDR3 region: CASTPQPSADTQYF. The CDR3 DNA follows: TGTGCCAGCACCCCCCAGCCCTCTGCAGATACGCAGTATTTT.

This chain joins TRBV20-1 and TRBJ2-1; either TRBD1 or TRBD2 may fit D (5 bases each). V was clipped by 5 bases and J by 8 bases, with 13 bases between them. The CDR3 sequence is 12 residues long. Germline V CDR1 and CDR2: DFQATT, SNEGSKA (reference sequence). CDR3 bases: TGCAGTGCTGGGGACCCAGGATATGAGCAGTTCTTC. As protein: CSAGDPGYEQFF.

Comments on this clonotype: Germline is not matched at one junction end, which may reflect a read error. The chain couples TRBV20-1 to TRBJ1-1; TRBD1 matches 8 bases. Germline assignment: CDR1 DFQATT and CDR2 SNEGSKA (reference sequence). The CDR3 consists of 14 residues. Here the CDR3 reads CSARSGQGDTEASF. The CDR3 region has the DNA TGCAGTGCTCGATCCGGACAGGGCGACACTGAAGCTTCCTTT.

The chain has TRBV9 and TRBJ2-5; D is possibly TRBD1 (6 bases). Germline lookup yields CDR1 SGDLS and CDR2 YYNGEE. With 3 bases removed from V and 4 bases from J, the gap between germline ends came to 19 bases. CDR3 length: 16 amino acids. CDR3 residues: CASSAHSEGVLETQYF. The CDR3 bases are TGTGCCAGCAGCGCCCACAGCGAGGGGGTGTTAGAGACCCAGTACTTC.

The chain recombines TRBV10-1 with TRBJ1-2, with TRBD1 matching over 7 bases. V trimming: 10 bases; J trimming: 4 bases; junction bases outside the gene matches: 9. Germline loops: CDR1 WNHNN, CDR2 SYGVQD (reference sequence). The CDR3 covers 13 residues. The CDR3 loop reads CAIPGDRSYGYTF. The CDR3 DNA reads TGCGCCATTCCCGGGGACAGAAGCTATGGCTACACCTTC.

This clonotype was observed at least ten times. The J gene is TRBJ1-1, the V gene TRBV6-5, with D maybe TRBD1 (5 bases). Trimming left V 5 bases short and J 1 base short, with 11 bases between. Germline CDR1 MNHEY, CDR2 SVGAGI. The CDR3 sequence is 14 residues long. CDR3 loop: CASSARQSNTEAFF. The CDR3 coding sequence is TGTGCCAGCAGTGCCAGACAGTCGAACACTGAAGCTTTCTTT.

This clonotype was found many times. In DNA, the CDR3 is TGTGCCACCTCCAAACAGGGACCCTACGAGCAGTACTTC. Translation: CATSKQGPYEQYF. The chain combines TRBV28 with TRBJ2-7; D possibly corresponds to TRBD1 (6 bases). The CDR3 totals 13 residues. Germline assignment: CDR1 MDHEN and CDR2 SYDVKM. Trimming shortened V by 10 bases and J by 2 bases, and 15 bases separated the two germline ends.

This clonotype occurred many times. The J gene is TRBJ1-2, the V gene TRBV7-9; possible D gene TRBD1, 5 bases. Per the germline V gene, CDR1 is SEHNR and CDR2 is FQNEAQ (reference sequence). This CDR3 has 15 residues. With 0 bases removed from V and 10 bases from J, the gap between germline ends came to 18 bases. CDR3 sequence (DNA): TGTGCCAGCAGCTTAGCAGGGGCACACCTTTTTGCCTACACCTTC. Residues: CASSLAGAHLFAYTF.

Ten or more counts support this clonotype. V usage is TRBV10-3 and J usage is TRBJ2-5, with a possible D match to TRBD2 (5 bases). The CDR3 consists of 15 residues. Germline values: CDR1 ENHRY, CDR2 SYGVKD. Trimming shortened V by 0 bases and J by 4 bases, and 12 bases separated the two germline ends. This chain's CDR3 is CAISESRSGRETQYF. Written as DNA, the CDR3 is TGTGCCATCAGTGAGTCGCGGAGCGGCAGAGAGACCCAGTACTTC.

This clonotype was seen repeatedly, ten times or more. This sequence joins TRBV11-2 and TRBJ2-5; 9 bases line up with TRBD2. V was pared by 8 bases and J by 1 base, with 5 bases of the junction left unmatched. Germline V CDR1 and CDR2: SGHAT, FQNNGV. The CDR3 has 14 amino acids. Written as DNA, the CDR3 is TGTGCCAGCGGGCTAGCGGGACCCCAAGAGACCCAGTACTTC. Translated: CASGLAGPQETQYF.

The chain couples TRBV3-1 to TRBJ1-2; a weak D match, TRBD1 (5 bases). The V gene's germline CDR1 is LGHDT and CDR2 YNNKEL (reference sequence). The CDR3 runs to 16 residues. Trimming stripped 1 base from V and 4 bases from J, with 16 bases between. The CDR3 here is CASSQGVTDLAYGYTF. The CDR3 nucleotides are TGTGCCAGCAGCCAAGGGGTGACAGACCTTGCCTATGGCTACACCTTC.

The rearrangement joins TRBV7-6 to TRBJ2-3, with 14 bases that match TRBD2. V lost 1 base, J lost 4 bases, and 4 bases stayed unmatched. Per the germline V gene, CDR1 is SGHVS and CDR2 is FNYEAQ. CDR3 length: 17 residues. In nucleotides, the CDR3 is TGTGCCAGCAGCTTAGTAGAGGGACTAGCGGGAGCAGATACGCAGTATTTT. Protein product: CASSLVEGLAGADTQYF.

This clonotype was counted at least ten times. A much bigger clone sits one base away, suggesting this may be a read error. The chain carries TRBV6-5 and TRBJ2-7; D uncertain. Looked up from germline, CDR1 is MNHEY and CDR2 is SVGAGI. The CDR3 is 12 residues long. The V gene lost 6 bases and the J gene lost 2 bases, with 8 bases spanning the gap. CDR3 bases: TGTGCCAGCAGCAGGAGTGCCTACGAGCAGTACTTC. Its protein product is CASSRSAYEQYF.

This clonotype was seen ten or more times. An end of the junction differs from the germline gene, which may be a read error. The gene calls are TRBV2 and TRBJ2-7, with 9 bases identical to TRBD1. CDR3 length: 14 residues. CDR1 and CDR2 (germline): SNHLY, FYNNEI. The CDR3 nucleotides read TGTGCCAGCAGCGAAGACAGGGGGGTCTACGAGCAGTACTTC. Translated: CASSEDRGVYEQYF.

This clonotype was seen ten or more times. The chain combines TRBV15 with TRBJ2-5, with D perhaps TRBD1 or TRBD2 (5 bases each). The germline gives CDR1 LNHNV, CDR2 YYDKDF (reference sequence). V lost 5 bases to trimming and J lost 5 bases, with 6 bases between them. The CDR3 totals 11 residues. The chain's CDR3 is CATSRGETQYF. The DNA of the CDR3 is TGTGCCACCAGCCGGGGCGAGACCCAGTACTTC.

The chain recombines TRBV10-3 with TRBJ2-3; 12 nucleotides line up with TRBD1. The CDR3 covers 16 residues. Germline V gene sequence: CDR1 ENHRY, CDR2 SYGVKD. Trimming cost V 0 bases and J 6 bases; bases outside gene matches: 4. DNA for the CDR3: TGTGCCATCAGTGAGTCCGGGACAGGGGGCGCGGATACGCAGTATTTT. Amino acid sequence: CAISESGTGGADTQYF.

This clonotype was seen at least ten times. The J gene is TRBJ2-1, the V gene TRBV10-1, with 7 nucleotides matching TRBD2. CDR1 WNHNN and CDR2 SYGVQD come from the germline V gene (reference sequence). J lost 7 bases, V lost 6 bases, and 18 bases had no gene match. The length of the CDR3 is 17 residues. Written as DNA, the CDR3 is TGCGCCAGCAGGGCAACGTATGGGGCGGGAGTGGAAAATGAGCAGTTCTTC. Residues: CASRATYGAGVENEQFF.

This clonotype was seen many times. The chain carries TRBV29-1 and TRBJ2-7; 9 nucleotides align to TRBD2. The CDR3 loop spans 13 amino acids. CDR1 is SQVTM and CDR2 is ANQGSEA in the germline V gene. V dropped 7 bases and J dropped 3; count of bases not matched to a gene: 7. The CDR3 DNA is TGCAGCGGGCGGGGGGGGCACGACTACGAGCAGTACTTC. It encodes CSGRGGHDYEQYF.

This clonotype was found a few times. The chain joins TRBV15 to TRBJ1-5; D ambiguous. The germline CDR1 and CDR2 sequences are LNHNV and YYDKDF (reference sequence). The CDR3 loop spans 13 amino acids. V lost 4 bases and J lost 3, with 7 bases in between. CDR3 nucleotide sequence: TGTGCCACCAGCAAAGAAGCCAATCAGCCCCAGCATTTT. Amino acid sequence: CATSKEANQPQHF.

This clonotype was observed at least ten times. CDR3 in amino acids: CASSLVNGRVSYNEQFF. CDR3 sequence (DNA): TGTGCCAGCAGCTTGGTAAACGGGAGGGTGTCCTACAATGAGCAGTTCTTC. The chain recombines TRBV5-4 with TRBJ2-1; 8 nucleotides align to TRBD2. CDR3 size: 17 residues. V trimming: 0 bases; J trimming: 1 base; junction bases outside the gene matches: 6. Germline V gene data show CDR1 as SGHNT and CDR2 as YYREEE (reference sequence).

This clonotype showed up many times. The chain carries TRBV5-6 and TRBJ2-1, with D hard to call. CDR1 is SGHDT and CDR2 is YYEEEE in the germline V gene. The CDR3 has 13 amino acids. Trimming removed 4 bases from V and 6 bases from J, with 11 bases in between. DNA of the CDR3: TGTGCCAGCAGCCCGCCTTCACTCAATGAGCAGTTCTTC. Translating gives CASSPPSLNEQFF.

The chain employs TRBV29-1 and TRBJ2-1; D is undetermined. The CDR3 is made up of 10 amino acids. Germline V CDR1 and CDR2: SQVTM, ANQGSEA. V shed 7 bases and J shed 9 bases, with 10 bases lying between them. The CDR3 nucleotides are TGCAGCGCTCTAGGCGGTGAGCAGTTCTTC. Protein product: CSALGGEQFF.

About this clonotype itself: The CDR3 end shows no conserved phenylalanine or tryptophan, and so a read error is likely. The DNA is left out, because the CDR3 cannot be placed on it with certainty; the CDR3 is given as TCRdb lists it. V usage is TRBV19 and J usage is TRBJ1-5; the table gives TRBD1 as D, unverified against the DNA. Germline lookup yields CDR1 LNHDA and CDR2 SQIVND (reference sequence). The CDR3 length is 8 residues, termini included. CDR3 protein: CASSMTGQ.

This rearrangement joins TRBV6-6 to TRBJ2-5; 8 bases line up with TRBD1. The CDR3 length is 16 residues. The J segment lost 9 bases and the V segment lost 2 bases, leaving 14 bases of the junction unmatched. CDR1 and CDR2 (germline): MNHNY, SVGAGI (reference sequence). The CDR3 bases are TGTGCCAGCAGTTACGTCAGGACAGGGTCTAATCAGCCCCAGTACTTC. Protein sequence: CASSYVRTGSNQPQYF.